This TCR beta chain was recorded in a study of identical twins (dated by TCRdb to the mid-2010s). Some background on the complete study: TCR alpha and beta repertoires from monozygotic twins, unrelated adults of various ages and cord blood were deep-sequenced to test whether fetal clonotypes persist. To rule out contamination, the twin experiments were replicated at different times with different library preparation protocols. General findings and caveats noted by the study authors: In monozygotic twins, out-of-frame TCR alpha sharing was systematically underestimated by recombination models, although the models agreed with sharing between unrelated individuals. Fewer insertions were carried by abundant cord blood beta clonotypes, a similar but weaker trend appeared in young adult naive repertoires, and no such trend appeared in memory repertoires. Because the same donors could not be followed over many years, the conclusions relied on cross-sectional statistical analysis. Out-of-frame TCR alpha sequences shared between twins showed an excess of low generation-probability sequences compared with coincidental sharing between unrelated individuals. Invariant T cells such as MAIT and iNKT could partly confound zero-insertion analyses, though diverse VJ usage argued against this for most clonotypes. In beta out-of-frame sequences, excess twin sharing was weaker, because having fewer shared sequences lowered the signal-to-noise ratio.

V lost 7 bases and J lost 0 bases; the stretch between them is 19 bases long. The CDR3 starts with the cysteine, ends with the phenylalanine, and has 16 residues. This entry keeps only the CDR3 DNA: 48 bases, framed from base 1. The germline V gene encodes CDR1 LNHNV and CDR2 YYDKDF (reference sequence). Only healthy Caucasian donors were included. The twin cohort comprised three pairs of female monozygotic twins, all aged roughly 18 to 29 years. The RNA used for TCR libraries was isolated from peripheral blood mononuclear cells. The library relied on 5' RACE. Instrument used: Illumina HiSeq 2000. A universal primer binding site was added through template switching, and the final cDNA carried a unique molecular identifier so that TCR cDNA molecules could be counted accurately. First-strand cDNA for TCR alpha and beta chains was synthesized from specific primers in the conserved constant-segment region. To control for contamination, each cDNA library was double barcoded with a SMART-Mk sample barcode plus Illumina barcodes. TruSeq adapter sequences and Illumina sample barcodes were added in two successive PCR steps. The Illumina HiSeq platform was used with custom primers to sequence TCR alpha and beta cDNA libraries. In the source study's methods: Unique molecular identifiers were extracted from raw reads with MiGEC, and CDR3 positions were determined with MiXCR. Recombination models were inferred per individual with the repgenHMM and IGoR tools using an EM algorithm. The analysis of shared clonotypes was done with the tcR package in R, with sharing normalized by the product of cloneset sizes. Out-of-frame nonproductive sequences were analyzed to study raw recombination free of thymic and clonal selection effects. The public reads were quality trimmed at Q25 with fastp and then assembled into clones with MiXCR by TCRdb, keeping productive beta chains. Every entry covers one CDR3 protein and lists the most common genes and DNA from its rows. These V and J calls rely on TCRdb rather than the paper's analysis. A total of hundreds of thousands of distinct CDR3 sequences appear in this sample, 9% to 15% of them only once. The ten largest clones represent about 1.6% of the sample.

A few counts support this clonotype. Its antigen is currently not known. Per-base quality was not reported, and no clone a single base away is much larger than it. The sample was also reused in another study, on yellow fever vaccine responses in identical twins. Per that second paper: According to the authors, in identical twins the way T cells responded to vaccination appeared partly convergent and partly personalized. The study precisely tracked vaccine-responding T cell clones in identical twins.

Sample: PBMCs. This TCR was recovered from a young woman in good health. The chain is assembled from TRBV15 and TRBJ2-7, and the D gene may be TRBD1, 6 bases matching. The CDR3 amino acid sequence is: CATIFPRQECSYEQYF. The nucleotides read TGTGCCACCATCTTCCCGCGACAGGAATGCTCCTACGAGCAGTACTTC.